One sample yielded the 3 T cell receptor beta chains listed below, sequenced in a study of shared clonotypes between healthy human individuals. Assay used: immunoSEQ multiplex PCR; TCRdb lists only in-frame clones, some missing. Counted here are 2 million to 2.5 million clones, 85% to 95% occurring once; the ten biggest clones make up 0.35% to 0.5%. The sample consisted of naive CD4+ T cells from PBMCs. Documented subset: CD45RA+ positively selected. The receptor set was obtained from a man aged 18 to 30 in good health. Some clones in this sample may be carry-over from other donors' samples.

As concerns this clone: This CDR3 is also generated by other DNA sequences in the sample. The chain joins TRBV2 to TRBJ2-5, with D perhaps matching TRBD1 (5 bases). Germline CDR1 is SNHLY and CDR2 is FYNNEI. Trimming took off 7 bases at V and 0 bases at J, with 6 bases between the two ends. This CDR3 has 12 residues. For the CDR3, the DNA is TGTGCCAGCACCAGGGACCAAGAGACCCAGTACTTC. It translates to CASTRDQETQYF.

The chain links TRBV25-1 to TRBJ2-2; tentative D call: TRBD1 (6 bases). Germline V gives CDR1 MGHDK, CDR2 SYGVNS. Trimming took 7 bases from V and 1 from J, leaving 13 bases between them. CDR3 length: 15 residues. CDR3 protein: CASTRQDLNTGELFF. Here the CDR3 DNA reads TGTGCCAGCACGCGACAGGACCTGAACACCGGGGAGCTGTTTTTT.

This chain links TRBV4-2 with TRBJ2-7; 7 nucleotides align to TRBD1. Germline assignment: CDR1 LGHNA and CDR2 YNFKEQ. V shed 1 base, J shed 6 bases, and the junction held 12 bases outside the gene matches. CDR3 length equals 16 residues. The CDR3 nucleotides are TGTGCCAGCAGCCAAGGTTACAGGGGATTGACAAGCGAGCAGTACTTC. Translated, it gives CASSQGYRGLTSEQYF.